These T cell receptor beta chains were read from a single sample in a study of CD8 T cells in ankylosing spondylitis. TCRdb re-called the 5' RACE reads with MiXCR, one entry per CDR3 protein. The sample has 200,000 to 250,000 distinct CDR3 sequences; over 9.5% are singletons. The specimen sequenced was blood, either unsorted or a sorted T cell fraction (not recorded which). These receptors all stem from a male donor with ankylosing spondylitis or in good health (not recorded which). Each CDR3 is given with its conserved first and last residue. D genes are given only for firm matches. A row's size may be missing; if present it is once, few, many or a size class.

V gene: TRBV5-1; D gene: -; clone size: many; CDR3 length: 12; J gene: TRBJ2-1; CDR3 DNA: TGCGCCAGCAGCTCGCGAAGGGATGAGCAGTTCTTC; CDR3 protein: CASSSRRDEQFF
V gene: TRBV30; D gene: -; clone size: few; CDR3 length: 13; J gene: TRBJ1-1; CDR3 DNA: TGTGCCTGGAGTGCGGCAGGGAACACTGAAGCTTTCTTT; CDR3 protein: CAWSAAGNTEAFF
V gene: TRBV20-1; D gene: -; clone size: many; CDR3 length: 12; J gene: TRBJ1-3; CDR3 DNA: TGCAGTGCTCTCTCCCGGGGAAACACCATATATTTT; CDR3 protein: CSALSRGNTIYF
V gene: TRBV7-9; D gene: -; clone size: few; CDR3 length: 11; J gene: TRBJ1-2; CDR3 DNA: TGTGCCAGCAGCAACGGGGCAGGGCACACCTTC; CDR3 protein: CASSNGAGHTF
V gene: TRBV5-1; D gene: TRBD1; clone size: -; CDR3 length: 15; J gene: TRBJ1-3; CDR3 DNA: TGCGCCAGCAGAACCGACAGGGAGTCTGGAAACACCATATATTTT; CDR3 protein: CASRTDRESGNTIYF
V gene: TRBV21-1; D gene: -; clone size: few; CDR3 length: 16; J gene: TRBJ1-2; CDR3 DNA: TGTGCCAGCAGCAAAGGGGGACAGGGTTCATTCTATGGCTACACCTTC; CDR3 protein: CASSKGGQGSFYGYTF
V gene: TRBV3-1; D gene: TRBD2; clone size: few; CDR3 length: 16; J gene: TRBJ2-1; CDR3 DNA: TGTGCCAGCAGCCAAGACACTAGCGGGGGGGCCGCTGAGCAGTTCTTC; CDR3 protein: CASSQDTSGGAAEQFF
V gene: TRBV18; D gene: -; clone size: -; CDR3 length: 13; J gene: TRBJ2-7; CDR3 DNA: TGTGCCAGCTCAATGTTGGCTGAATACGAGCAGTACTTC; CDR3 protein: CASSMLAEYEQYF
V gene: TRBV24-1; D gene: -; clone size: -; CDR3 length: 16; J gene: TRBJ2-3; CDR3 DNA: TGTGCCACCAGTGACGTTAAGGGGTCTAGCACAGATACGCAGTATTTT; CDR3 protein: CATSDVKGSSTDTQYF
V gene: TRBV6-1; D gene: -; clone size: many; CDR3 length: 16; J gene: TRBJ1-5; CDR3 DNA: TGTGCCAGCACCCCGCTGGGGGGCTATAGCAATCAGCCCCAGCATTTT; CDR3 protein: CASTPLGGYSNQPQHF
V gene: TRBV29-1; D gene: TRBD1; clone size: many; CDR3 length: 14; J gene: TRBJ2-7; CDR3 DNA: TGCAGCGTTGAAGAACCGGGACAGGCCTACGAGCAGTACTTC; CDR3 protein: CSVEEPGQAYEQYF
V gene: TRBV6-1; D gene: -; clone size: many; CDR3 length: 14; J gene: TRBJ2-1; CDR3 DNA: TGTGCCAGCAGTCGGGACGAGCTAACCAATGAGCAGTTCTTC; CDR3 protein: CASSRDELTNEQFF
V gene: TRBV28; D gene: -; clone size: -; CDR3 length: 16; J gene: TRBJ1-4; CDR3 DNA: TGTGCCAGCAGTTCCCCCACAGGGCAGACTAATGAAAAACTGTTTTTT; CDR3 protein: CASSSPTGQTNEKLFF
V gene: TRBV6-1; D gene: -; clone size: many; CDR3 length: 15; J gene: TRBJ1-1; CDR3 DNA: TGTGCCAGCAGTCCCCGAGATTGGGGTCGAACTGAAGCTTTCTTT; CDR3 protein: CASSPRDWGRTEAFF
V gene: TRBV5-1; D gene: -; clone size: many; CDR3 length: 15; J gene: TRBJ2-5; CDR3 DNA: TGCGCCAGCAGCTTGATAGGCGGGAACCAAGAGACCCAGTACTTC; CDR3 protein: CASSLIGGNQETQYF
V gene: TRBV5-4; D gene: TRBD1; clone size: -; CDR3 length: 16; J gene: TRBJ2-3; CDR3 DNA: TGTGCCAGCAGCTCAGGGACAGAAACGAGACAAGATACGCAGTATTTT; CDR3 protein: CASSSGTETRQDTQYF
V gene: TRBV7-2; D gene: TRBD2; clone size: many; CDR3 length: 15; J gene: TRBJ2-7; CDR3 DNA: TGTGCCAGCAGCTTTCCGGGACTAGCGGGGAACGAGCAGTACTTC; CDR3 protein: CASSFPGLAGNEQYF
V gene: TRBV5-1; D gene: -; clone size: many; CDR3 length: 15; J gene: TRBJ2-3; CDR3 DNA: TGCGCCAGCAGCTTGGGTCTGGAATCCACAGATACGCAGTATTTT; CDR3 protein: CASSLGLESTDTQYF
V gene: TRBV2; D gene: TRBD1; clone size: few; CDR3 length: 15; J gene: TRBJ2-3; CDR3 DNA: TGTGCCAGCACCCTCCGACAGGGGGCTGGAGATACGCAGTATTTT; CDR3 protein: CASTLRQGAGDTQYF
V gene: TRBV5-1; D gene: TRBD1; clone size: few; CDR3 length: 13; J gene: TRBJ2-4; CDR3 DNA: TGCGCCAGCAGCGGACAGGGAAGAGACATTCAGTACTTC; CDR3 protein: CASSGQGRDIQYF
V gene: TRBV7-6; D gene: -; clone size: many; CDR3 length: 13; J gene: TRBJ1-1; CDR3 DNA: TGTGCCAGCAGCTTACGATATGACACTGAAGCTTTCTTT; CDR3 protein: CASSLRYDTEAFF
V gene: TRBV12-3/TRBV12-4; D gene: -; clone size: many; CDR3 length: 13; J gene: TRBJ2-5; CDR3 DNA: TGTGCCAGCAGTTCTCTTTTCCAAGAGACCCAGTACTTC; CDR3 protein: CASSSLFQETQYF
V gene: TRBV25-1; D gene: -; clone size: many; CDR3 length: 18; J gene: TRBJ1-3; CDR3 DNA: TGTGCCAGCAGTGAATTTTTCGGCCAAGGCCTTTCTGGAAACACCATATATTTT; CDR3 protein: CASSEFFGQGLSGNTIYF
V gene: TRBV6-1; D gene: TRBD1; clone size: -; CDR3 length: 16; J gene: TRBJ2-7; CDR3 DNA: TGTGCCAGCAGCAAAAGTAAAGGACAGGGGGCTGGTGAGCAGTACTTC; CDR3 protein: CASSKSKGQGAGEQYF
V gene: TRBV11-2; D gene: -; clone size: many; CDR3 length: 13; J gene: TRBJ2-5; CDR3 DNA: TGTGCCAGCAGCTCCTCTAACGGGGAGACCCAGTACTTC; CDR3 protein: CASSSSNGETQYF
V gene: TRBV5-1; D gene: -; clone size: few; CDR3 length: 13; J gene: TRBJ2-5; CDR3 DNA: TGCGCCAGCAGCTACGGACGGGAAGAGACCCAGTACTTC; CDR3 protein: CASSYGREETQYF
V gene: TRBV10-2; D gene: TRBD2; clone size: many; CDR3 length: 14; J gene: TRBJ2-7; CDR3 DNA: TGCGCCAGCGGGGAGACTAGCGGGCTCTACGAGCAGTACTTC; CDR3 protein: CASGETSGLYEQYF
V gene: TRBV2; D gene: TRBD1; clone size: -; CDR3 length: 15; J gene: TRBJ1-6; CDR3 DNA: TGTGCCAGCAGTTCCGGGACAGGGAGAAATTCACCCCTCCACTTT; CDR3 protein: CASSSGTGRNSPLHF
V gene: TRBV29-1; D gene: -; clone size: many; CDR3 length: 16; J gene: TRBJ2-3; CDR3 DNA: TGCAGCGTTGAAAATATCTTCGGGGCGCAGTCAGATACGCAGTATTTT; CDR3 protein: CSVENIFGAQSDTQYF
V gene: TRBV5-6; D gene: TRBD1; clone size: -; CDR3 length: 14; J gene: TRBJ2-1; CDR3 DNA: TGTGCCAGCAGCTTGGGGACAGGGGTCAATGAGCAGTTCTTC; CDR3 protein: CASSLGTGVNEQFF
V gene: TRBV11-2; D gene: -; clone size: many; CDR3 length: 16; J gene: TRBJ2-1; CDR3 DNA: TGTGCCAGCAGCTTAGTAGTCGCCGGGGTAGGCAATGAGCAGTTCTTC; CDR3 protein: CASSLVVAGVGNEQFF
V gene: TRBV20-1; D gene: -; clone size: many; CDR3 length: 13; J gene: TRBJ2-1; CDR3 DNA: TGCAGTGCTAGAGCCCTGGGAGACAATGAGCAGTTCTTC; CDR3 protein: CSARALGDNEQFF
V gene: TRBV12-3/TRBV12-4; D gene: -; clone size: -; CDR3 length: 15; J gene: TRBJ1-5; CDR3 DNA: TGTGCCAGCAGTATCCGCACAGGGTCGGGTCAGCCCCAGCATTTT; CDR3 protein: CASSIRTGSGQPQHF
V gene: TRBV18; D gene: TRBD2; clone size: many; CDR3 length: 14; J gene: TRBJ2-7; CDR3 DNA: TGTGCCAGCTCACCACCCAGCGGGGACTACGAGCAGTACTTC; CDR3 protein: CASSPPSGDYEQYF
V gene: TRBV7-9; D gene: TRBD2; clone size: few; CDR3 length: 16; J gene: TRBJ2-1; CDR3 DNA: TGTGCCAGCAGCCGGAAACTAGCGGGGGGGCCTGGGGAGCAGTTCTTC; CDR3 protein: CASSRKLAGGPGEQFF
V gene: TRBV3-1; D gene: -; clone size: -; CDR3 length: 14; J gene: TRBJ2-7; CDR3 DNA: TGTGCCAGCAGCCAAGATTTGGGGCGGAACGAGCAGTACTTC; CDR3 protein: CASSQDLGRNEQYF
V gene: TRBV5-1; D gene: -; clone size: many; CDR3 length: 14; J gene: TRBJ1-4; CDR3 DNA: TGCGCCAGCAGCTTGGTTGGGTCCGATGAAAAACTGTTTTTT; CDR3 protein: CASSLVGSDEKLFF
V gene: TRBV5-1; D gene: -; clone size: -; CDR3 length: 16; J gene: TRBJ2-1; CDR3 DNA: TGCGCCAGCAGCTTGGCCGGCTCCGGGAGCTACAATGAGCAGTTCTTC; CDR3 protein: CASSLAGSGSYNEQFF
V gene: TRBV24-1; D gene: -; clone size: many; CDR3 length: 15; J gene: TRBJ2-1; CDR3 DNA: TGTGCCACCAGTGATTTGCGAAATGACGTCAATGAGCAGTTCTTC; CDR3 protein: CATSDLRNDVNEQFF
V gene: TRBV20-1; D gene: TRBD2; clone size: many; CDR3 length: 18; J gene: TRBJ2-1; CDR3 DNA: TGCAGTGCTAGAGATCCCGCGGAGCGGGGGTCTACGAAAAATGAGCAGTTCTTC; CDR3 protein: CSARDPAERGSTKNEQFF
V gene: TRBV5-6; D gene: -; clone size: many; CDR3 length: 14; J gene: TRBJ2-5; CDR3 DNA: TGTGCCAGCAGCTTGATGACGGACCAAGAGACCCAGTACTTC; CDR3 protein: CASSLMTDQETQYF
V gene: TRBV2; D gene: TRBD1; clone size: many; CDR3 length: 15; J gene: TRBJ2-3; CDR3 DNA: TGTGCCAGCAGTTTGGACAGGGGAGTAACAGATACGCAGTATTTT; CDR3 protein: CASSLDRGVTDTQYF
V gene: TRBV7-3; D gene: -; clone size: many; CDR3 length: 15; J gene: TRBJ2-2; CDR3 DNA: TGTGCCAGCAGTAGTGGGGCCAGAGACACCGGGGAGCTGTTTTTT; CDR3 protein: CASSSGARDTGELFF
V gene: TRBV12-3/TRBV12-4; D gene: TRBD1; clone size: few; CDR3 length: 15; J gene: TRBJ1-5; CDR3 DNA: TGTGCCAGCAGCCCCAGGGGGGGTGGCAATCAGCCCCAGCATTTT; CDR3 protein: CASSPRGGGNQPQHF
V gene: TRBV10-3; D gene: TRBD2; clone size: -; CDR3 length: 17; J gene: TRBJ2-7; CDR3 DNA: TGTGCCATCAGTGAAGGACTAGCGGGGGGGTACTCCTACGAGCAGTACTTC; CDR3 protein: CAISEGLAGGYSYEQYF